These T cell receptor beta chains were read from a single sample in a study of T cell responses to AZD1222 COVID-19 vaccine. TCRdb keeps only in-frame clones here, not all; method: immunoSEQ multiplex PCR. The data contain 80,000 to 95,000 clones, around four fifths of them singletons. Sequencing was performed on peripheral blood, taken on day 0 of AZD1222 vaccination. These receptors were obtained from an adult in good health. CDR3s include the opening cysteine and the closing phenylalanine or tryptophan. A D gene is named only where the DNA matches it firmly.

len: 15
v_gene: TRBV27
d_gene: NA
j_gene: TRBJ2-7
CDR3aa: CASSPILRRGGEQYF

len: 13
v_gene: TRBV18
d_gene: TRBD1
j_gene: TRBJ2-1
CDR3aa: CASARQGAYEQFF

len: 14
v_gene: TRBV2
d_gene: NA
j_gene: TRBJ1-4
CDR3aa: CASSEAHGGEKLFF

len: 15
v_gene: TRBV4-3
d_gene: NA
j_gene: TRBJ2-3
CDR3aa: CASSQDGGYTDTQYF

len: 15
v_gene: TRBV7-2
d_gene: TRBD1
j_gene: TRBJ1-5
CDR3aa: CASSLEAGGGQPQHF

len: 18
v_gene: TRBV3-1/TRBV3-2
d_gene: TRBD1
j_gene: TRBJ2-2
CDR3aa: CASSQVLRKTGVVGELFF

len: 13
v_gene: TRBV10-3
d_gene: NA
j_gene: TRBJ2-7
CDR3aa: CATEAGNSYEQYF

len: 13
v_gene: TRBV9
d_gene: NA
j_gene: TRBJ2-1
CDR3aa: CASSVATYNEQFF

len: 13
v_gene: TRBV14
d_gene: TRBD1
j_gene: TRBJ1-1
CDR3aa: CASSSQGFTEAFF

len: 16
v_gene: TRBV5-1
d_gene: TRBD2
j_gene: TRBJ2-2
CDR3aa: CASSHGTSGNTGELFF

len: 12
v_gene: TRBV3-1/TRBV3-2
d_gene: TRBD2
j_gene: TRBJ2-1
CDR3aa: CASSVTSFEQFF

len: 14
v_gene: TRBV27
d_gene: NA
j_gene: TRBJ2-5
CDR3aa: CASRPTVTGETQYF

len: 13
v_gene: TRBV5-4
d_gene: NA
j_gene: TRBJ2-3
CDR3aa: CASSVFSTDTQYF

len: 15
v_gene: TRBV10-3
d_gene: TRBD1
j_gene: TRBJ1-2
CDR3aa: CATSPRDSLHYGYTF

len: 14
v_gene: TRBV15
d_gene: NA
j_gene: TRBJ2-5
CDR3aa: CATSRDLKQETQYF

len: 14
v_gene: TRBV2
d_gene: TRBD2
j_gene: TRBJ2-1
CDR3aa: CASSVGRTYNEQFF

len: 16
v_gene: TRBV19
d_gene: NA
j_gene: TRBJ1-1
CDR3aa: CASTPGPSLTDTEAFF

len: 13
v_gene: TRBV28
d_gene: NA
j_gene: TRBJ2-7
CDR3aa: CASSLSRDYEQYF

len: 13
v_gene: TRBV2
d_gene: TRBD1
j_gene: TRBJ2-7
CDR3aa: CASRGDSSYEQYF

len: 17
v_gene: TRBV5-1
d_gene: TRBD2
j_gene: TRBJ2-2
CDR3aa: CASSLGSGSGRTGELFF

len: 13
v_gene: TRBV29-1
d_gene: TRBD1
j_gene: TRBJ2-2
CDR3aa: CTTQDRGPRELFF

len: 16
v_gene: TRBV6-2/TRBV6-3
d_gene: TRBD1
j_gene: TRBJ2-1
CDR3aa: CASSSPGTGGHNEQFF

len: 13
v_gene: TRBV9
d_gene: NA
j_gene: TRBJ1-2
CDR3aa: CASSVERDYGYTF

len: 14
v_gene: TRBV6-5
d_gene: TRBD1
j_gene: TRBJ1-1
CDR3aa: CASSYDRGNTEAFF

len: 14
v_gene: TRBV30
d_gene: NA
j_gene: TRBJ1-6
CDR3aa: CAWSLGQLDSPLHF

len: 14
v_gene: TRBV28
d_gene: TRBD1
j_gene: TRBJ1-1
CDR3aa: CASRPQGFNTEAFF

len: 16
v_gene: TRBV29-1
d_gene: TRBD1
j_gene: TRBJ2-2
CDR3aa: CSVVGTGGTNTGELFF

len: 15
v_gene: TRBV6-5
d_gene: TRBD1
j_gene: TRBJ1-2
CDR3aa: CASSRKAGTGLGYTF

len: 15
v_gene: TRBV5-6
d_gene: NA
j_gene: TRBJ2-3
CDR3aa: CASRSNGRTVDTQYF

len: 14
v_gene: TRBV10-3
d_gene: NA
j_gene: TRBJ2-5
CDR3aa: CAISESSRQETQYF

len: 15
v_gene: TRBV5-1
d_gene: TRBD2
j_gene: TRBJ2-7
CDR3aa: CASSHTSGRIYEQYF

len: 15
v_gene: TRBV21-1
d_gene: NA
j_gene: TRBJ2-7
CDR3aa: CASSKVSQGNYEQYF

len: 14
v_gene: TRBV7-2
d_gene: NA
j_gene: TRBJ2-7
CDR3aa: CASSSGLTTGEQYF

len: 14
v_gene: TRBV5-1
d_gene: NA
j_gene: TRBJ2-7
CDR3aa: CASSRGGGSGEQYF

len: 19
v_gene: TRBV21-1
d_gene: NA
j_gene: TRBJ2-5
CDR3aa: CASSKGSYEREGISETQYF

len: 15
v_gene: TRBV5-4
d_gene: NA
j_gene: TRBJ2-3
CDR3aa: CASSPDPSKGDTQYF

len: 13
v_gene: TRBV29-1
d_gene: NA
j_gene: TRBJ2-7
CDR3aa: CSVLWDGAYEQYF

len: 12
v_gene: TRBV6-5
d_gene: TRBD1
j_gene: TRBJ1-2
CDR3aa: CASSRPGGGYTF

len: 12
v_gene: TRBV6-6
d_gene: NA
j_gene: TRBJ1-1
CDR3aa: CASSYMNTEAFF

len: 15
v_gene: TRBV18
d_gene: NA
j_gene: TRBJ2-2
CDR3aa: CASSPSAPNTGELFF

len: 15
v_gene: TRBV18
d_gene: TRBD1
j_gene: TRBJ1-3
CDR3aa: CASSQGQSSGNTIYF

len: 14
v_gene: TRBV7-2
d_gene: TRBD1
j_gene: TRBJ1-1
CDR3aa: CASRSGTGDAEAFF

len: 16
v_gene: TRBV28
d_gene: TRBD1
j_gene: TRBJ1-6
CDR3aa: CASSLLPGQGMSTLHF

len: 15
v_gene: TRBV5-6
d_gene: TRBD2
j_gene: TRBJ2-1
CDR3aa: CASSASGRTYNEQFF

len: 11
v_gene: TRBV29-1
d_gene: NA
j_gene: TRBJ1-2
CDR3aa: CSVENGDSNTF

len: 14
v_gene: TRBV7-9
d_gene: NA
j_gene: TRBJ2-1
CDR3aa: CASRSGALLGEQFF

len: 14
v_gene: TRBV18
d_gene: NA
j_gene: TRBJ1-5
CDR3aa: CASSPEAGNQPQHF

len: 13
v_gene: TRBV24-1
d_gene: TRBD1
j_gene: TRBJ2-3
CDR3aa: CATSVQGADTQYF

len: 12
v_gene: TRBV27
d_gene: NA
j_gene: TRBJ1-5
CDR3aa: CASSFPGQPQHF

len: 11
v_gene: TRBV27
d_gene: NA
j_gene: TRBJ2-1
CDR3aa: CASTRGVEQFF

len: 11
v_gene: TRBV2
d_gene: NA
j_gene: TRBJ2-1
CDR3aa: CASSGLGEQFF

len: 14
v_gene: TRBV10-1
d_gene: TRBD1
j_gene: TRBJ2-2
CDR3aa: CASSGTGLTGELFF